The 27 T cell receptor beta chains below were found in one sample sequenced in a study of blood T cell repertoires in COVID-19. Profiling relied on immunoSEQ multiplex PCR, and the TCRdb table lists in-frame clones only, not all of them. This table has some 350,000 clones, about nine tenths appearing once. Sequencing was performed on peripheral blood. The receptors originated from a woman in her seventies with COVID-19, enrolled during active disease.

As regards this clone: Its ends do not fully match the called genes, so a read error is possible. This sequence joins TRBV15 and TRBJ2-7; 8 bases are a match to TRBD1. The germline gives CDR1 LNHNV, CDR2 YYDKDF (reference sequence). The CDR3 covers 14 residues. The CDR3: CATSRDLGGDRSLF. DNA of the CDR3: TGTGCCACCAGCAGAGATCTAGGAGGGGACAGGTCCCTCTTC.

V is TRBV7-9 and J is TRBJ1-3; D is undetermined. The CDR3 totals 14 residues. Trimming removed 6 bases at V and 0 bases at J, with 9 bases between. Germline lookup yields CDR1 SEHNR and CDR2 FQNEAQ (reference sequence). The CDR3 nucleotides are TGTGCCAGCAGTCGGGGATCCTCTGGAAACACCATATATTTT. Translated: CASSRGSSGNTIYF.

This chain connects TRBV4-3 to TRBJ2-1, with TRBD2 identical over 8 bases. V dropped 0 bases and J dropped 9; count of bases not matched to a gene: 10. This CDR3 has 16 residues. Germline loops: CDR1 LGHNA, CDR2 YSLEER. The CDR3 is CASSQDAREGVSEQFF. The DNA of the CDR3 is TGCGCCAGCAGCCAAGATGCCCGGGAGGGGGTTAGTGAGCAGTTCTTC.

The V call is TRBV19, the J call TRBJ2-7; D perhaps matches TRBD2 (6 bases). The V end was cut by 4 bases, the J end by 3 bases, with 16 bases between. The CDR3 length is 15 residues. CDR1 LNHDA and CDR2 SQIVND come from the germline V gene (reference sequence). The CDR3 region is CASSTPNGGVYEQYF. CDR3 bases: TGTGCCAGTAGTACACCGAACGGGGGAGTCTACGAGCAGTACTTC.

This clone was recorded a few times. The chain employs TRBV10-1 and TRBJ1-3; 8 nucleotides align to TRBD1. J lost 0 bases, V lost 5 bases, and 3 bases had no gene match. The germline V gene has CDR1 WNHNN and CDR2 SYGVQD (reference sequence). The CDR3 runs 15 residues. The CDR3 region is CASSPGGDSGNTIYF. The DNA for the CDR3 is TGCGCCAGCAGTCCAGGGGGCGACTCTGGAAACACCATATATTTT.

This chain uses TRBV25-1 with TRBJ1-3; 8 positions match TRBD1. V gave up 4 bases and J gave up 2 bases; unmatched junction bases: 1. CDR1 is MGHDK, CDR2 SYGVNS, per germline. The CDR3 loop spans 14 amino acids. The DNA of the CDR3 is TGTGCCAGCAGTGTGACAGGGGCTGGAAACACCATATATTTT. Its translation: CASSVTGAGNTIYF.

The chain recombines TRBV6-2 or TRBV6-3 with TRBJ2-3, with D unresolved. The CDR3 consists of 13 residues. V gave up 2 bases and J gave up 11 bases, with 14 bases separating them. Germline CDR1 is MNHEY and CDR2 is SVGEGT. CDR3 protein: CASSYPFSGVQYF. In nucleotides, the CDR3 is TGTGCCAGCAGTTACCCGTTCTCGGGTGTGCAGTATTTT.

The V call is TRBV5-6, the J call TRBJ2-5, with D possibly TRBD2 on 5 matching bases. Trimming took off 2 bases at V and 4 bases at J, with 12 bases between the two ends. Germline CDR1 and CDR2: SGHDT and YYEEEE. CDR3 length: 14 amino acids. The CDR3 loop reads CASSFSGSRETQYF. CDR3 sequence (DNA): TGTGCCAGCAGCTTCTCGGGGAGTCGAGAGACCCAGTACTTC.

This chain links TRBV2 with TRBJ1-1, with D perhaps matching TRBD1 (5 bases). The germline V gene has CDR1 SNHLY and CDR2 FYNNEI. CDR3 length: 13 residues. V shed 8 bases and J shed 0 bases, with 10 bases lying between them. CDR3 sequence reads: CASLDTLNTEAFF. The CDR3 DNA is TGTGCCAGCCTGGACACCTTGAACACTGAAGCTTTCTTT.

The chain uses TRBV10-2 and TRBJ1-5; a possible D gene is TRBD1 (5 bases). Germline assignment: CDR1 WSHSY and CDR2 SAAADI. CDR3 size: 19 residues. Trimming stripped 2 bases from V and 2 bases from J, with 22 bases between. The CDR3 is CASSEPNRPYTGGNQPQHF. The CDR3 DNA follows: TGCGCCAGCAGTGAGCCGAATCGTCCCTATACAGGAGGCAATCAGCCCCAGCATTTT.

This clone is a singleton in its sample. This chain uses TRBV19 with TRBJ2-3; maybe TRBD2 (6 bases). V dropped 5 bases and J dropped 5 bases, with 14 bases sitting between them. CDR3 length: 14 residues. From germline, CDR1 is LNHDA and CDR2 SQIVND (reference sequence). CDR3 sequence reads: CASSLGTYIDTQYF. The CDR3, as DNA: TGTGCCAGTAGTCTGGGGACTTACATAGATACGCAGTATTTT.

The chain employs TRBV28 and TRBJ1-2; D ambiguous. This CDR3 region has 13 residues. Per the germline V gene, CDR1 is MDHEN and CDR2 is SYDVKM. V gave up 3 bases and J gave up 4 bases, with 9 bases separating them. DNA of the CDR3: TGTGCCAGCAGTTTCCACAGCCCCTATGGCTACACCTTC. It yields the protein CASSFHSPYGYTF.

As for this clone: The identical CDR3 is also encoded by other nucleotide sequences in the sample. The genes are TRBV9 and TRBJ1-3, with 7 bases that match TRBD1. The length of the CDR3 is 15 residues. Germline CDR1 and CDR2: SGDLS and YYNGEE. V lost 0 bases, J lost 2 bases, and 2 bases stayed unmatched. DNA of the CDR3: TGTGCCAGCAGCGTAGGACAGGGAGCTGGAAACACCATATATTTT. Amino acids: CASSVGQGAGNTIYF.

The chain links TRBV24-1 to TRBJ1-2; no clear D. The CDR3 extends over 14 amino acids. V lost 4 bases, J lost 8 bases, and 16 bases lay in between. The germline V gene encodes CDR1 KGHDR and CDR2 SFDVKD. The CDR3 region has the DNA TGTGCCACCAGTGACCCCGGGAAGGCGCGAGGCTACACCTTC. Its protein product is CATSDPGKARGYTF.

This rearrangement joins TRBV5-4 to TRBJ1-1; TRBD1 matches at 9 bases. CDR1 is SGHNT, CDR2 YYREEE, per germline (reference sequence). The CDR3 runs to 15 residues. V was pared by 3 bases and J by 1 base, with 4 bases of the junction left unmatched. The CDR3 loop reads CASSSDRGWNTEAFF. The CDR3 DNA follows: TGTGCCAGCAGCTCGGACAGGGGTTGGAACACTGAAGCTTTCTTT.

About this clone: Other DNA sequences in the same sample also yield this CDR3. This chain connects TRBV11-2 to TRBJ1-3, with no clear D. V was shortened by 3 bases and J by 5 bases, with 5 bases between the two germline ends. This CDR3 region has 12 residues. Germline V CDR1 and CDR2: SGHAT, FQNNGV. The CDR3 sequence: CASSFARNTIYF. CDR3 DNA: TGTGCCAGCAGCTTTGCGAGAAACACCATATATTTT.

The table lists this clone with a count of one. This chain connects TRBV4-3 to TRBJ1-1; D is undetermined. CDR3 length equals 18 residues. Germline V lookup: CDR1 LGHNA, CDR2 YSLEER. Trimming stripped 0 bases from V and 0 bases from J, with 17 bases between. The CDR3 region is CASSQELESGVMNTEAFF. DNA of the CDR3: TGCGCCAGCAGCCAAGAATTGGAATCGGGAGTCATGAACACTGAAGCTTTCTTT.

This chain uses TRBV5-1 with TRBJ1-4; D not resolved. The germline gives CDR1 SGHRS, CDR2 YFSETQ. The CDR3 is 14 amino acids. Trimming pared 5 bases from V and 3 bases from J, leaving 11 bases between. The CDR3 loop is CASRRRDSNEKLFF. CDR3 nucleotide sequence: TGCGCCAGCAGACGGCGGGATTCTAATGAAAAACTGTTTTTT.

This clone has a single count. CDR3 sequence: CSVTQGQGTGELFF. CDR3 bases: TGCAGCGTGACCCAGGGGCAAGGCACCGGGGAGCTGTTTTTT. The rearrangement links TRBV29-1 to TRBJ2-2, with D possibly matching TRBD1 (6 bases). Germline V gene sequence: CDR1 SQVTM, CDR2 ANQGSEA. With 6 bases removed from V and 4 bases from J, the gap between germline ends came to 15 bases. The CDR3 has 14 amino acids.

The rearrangement uses TRBV4-3 and TRBJ2-7, with 7 bases that match TRBD2. Trimming removed 4 bases from V and 4 bases from J; junction bases left unmatched: 10. The CDR3 is 15 residues long. CDR1 is LGHNA and CDR2 is YSLEER in the germline V gene. Written as DNA, the CDR3 is TGCGCCAGCAGCCCCGGGACTACCCAAATATACGAGCAGTACTTC. It specifies CASSPGTTQIYEQYF.

The chain has TRBV9 and TRBJ2-5; D is perhaps TRBD2 (7 bases). V lost 0 bases, J lost 7 bases, and 16 bases lay in between. The CDR3 is 15 amino acids. CDR1 and CDR2 from the germline V gene are SGDLS and YYNGEE. The CDR3 region has the DNA TGTGCCAGCAGCGTAGCGGGGGGCCCCACCGGGACCCAGTACTTC. This translates into CASSVAGGPTGTQYF. The whole variable domain, filled in from reference TRBV9 and TRBJ2-5, reads DSGVTQTPKHLITATGQRVTLRCSPRSGDLSVYWYQQSLDQGLQFLIQYYNGEERAKGNILERFSAQQFPDLHSELNLSSLELGDSALYFCASSVAGGPTGTQYFGPGTRLLVL.

This chain joins TRBV7-9 and TRBJ1-2; tentatively, D is TRBD1 (5 bases). V lost 1 base and J 7 bases, leaving 13 bases between the germline ends. The CDR3 covers 14 residues. Germline values: CDR1 SEHNR, CDR2 FQNEAQ (reference sequence). In nucleotides, the CDR3 is TGTGCCAGCAGCTTAGTGCAGGGAATCGGTGGCTACACCTTC. Protein product: CASSLVQGIGGYTF.

V and J are TRBV12-3 or TRBV12-4 and TRBJ1-1; maybe TRBD1 (5 bases). The CDR3 runs to 11 residues. V was clipped by 3 bases and J by 10 bases, with 9 bases between them. The CDR3 loop reads CASSLGGGAFF. CDR3 in DNA: TGTGCCAGCAGTTTGGGGGGAGGAGCTTTCTTT.

V is TRBV6-1 and J is TRBJ2-1; D may be TRBD2 (6 bases). Germline values: CDR1 MNHNS, CDR2 SASEGT. The CDR3 sequence is 16 residues long. Trimming took off 1 base at V and 6 bases at J, with 16 bases between the two ends. CDR3 DNA sequence: TGTGCCAGCAGTGAAGTGGAGCCCTGGGGGGTCAATGAGCAGTTCTTC. The encoded protein is CASSEVEPWGVNEQFF.

The gene calls are TRBV9 and TRBJ1-3; D is ambiguous. Trimming stripped 4 bases from V and 2 bases from J, with 16 bases between. The germline CDR1 and CDR2 sequences are SGDLS and YYNGEE. CDR3 length: 16 amino acids. In DNA, the CDR3 is TGTGCCAGCAGCCCTAGCCCGACGGTAACTGGAAACACCATATATTTT. The encoded protein is CASSPSPTVTGNTIYF.

J is TRBJ1-2 and V is TRBV13, with TRBD1 identical over 7 bases. The CDR3 loop spans 15 amino acids. After removal of 0 bases from V and 5 bases from J, the junction contained 6 bases not matched to a gene. Germline values: CDR1 PRHDT, CDR2 FYEKMQ (reference sequence). The CDR3 sequence is CASSLGRGGAYGYTF. Here the CDR3 DNA reads TGTGCCAGCAGCTTAGGCCGAGGGGGCGCTTATGGCTACACCTTC.

The V and J genes are TRBV24-1 and TRBJ2-1; TRBD2 matches 7 bases. Trimming cost V 5 bases and J 6 bases; bases outside gene matches: 9. Germline V gene sequence: CDR1 KGHDR, CDR2 SFDVKD. The CDR3 extends over 15 amino acids. The CDR3 loop reads CATSVQSGAANEQFF. The CDR3 DNA reads as TGTGCCACCAGTGTACAAAGCGGGGCCGCCAATGAGCAGTTCTTC.